Sequencing of this T cell receptor (beta chain) was carried out in a study of shared clonotypes between healthy human individuals. The germline CDR1 and CDR2 sequences are MNHNS and SASEGT. The CDR3 is 14 amino acids. The germline V and J ends were trimmed by 6 bases and 0 bases, with 9 bases remaining between them. This was a deep-level run. TCRdb's table, derived via immunoSEQ multiplex PCR, lists solely in-frame clones and lacks some. Of some 1.4 million clones listed, around 97% are singletons. This clone appeared once. The receptor's source is a man aged 30 to 39 in good health. The sample comprised naive CD4+ T cells sorted from blood. The subset was: CD45RA+ positively selected. The rearrangement joins TRBV6-1 to TRBJ1-3; TRBD1 is a possible D gene (5 bases). The CDR3 protein is CASSVGGSGNTIYF. The DNA for the CDR3 is TGTGCCAGCAGCGTTGGGGGCTCTGGAAACACCATATATTTT.